Sequencing of this T cell receptor (beta chain) was carried out in a study of T cells after posttransplantation cyclophosphamide. The study, taken as a whole, reports: Recipient CMV seropositivity and CMV reactivation strongly tracked TRB clonality. Tissue-infiltrating T cells from skin or gut overlapped little with blood T cells. Later post-transplant blood repertoires were often dominated by donor CD8+ memory clones.

The CDR3 loop spans 15 amino acids. The V segment lost 3 bases and the J segment 6 bases; nucleotides outside the gene matches: 6. The related graft donor's blood sample was taken on the day of bone marrow donation. Profiling relied on immunoSEQ multiplex PCR, and the TCRdb table lists in-frame clones only, not all of them. Observed in the sample are 30,000 to 35,000 clones, none of them singletons. This clone has only a few counts. Antigen: not known. The receptor was derived from a woman aged 25 to 45 in good health and a related stem cell transplant donor. The chain carries TRBV12-3 or TRBV12-4 and TRBJ2-2; 8 bases are a match to TRBD1. The sample consisted of PBMCs. CDR3 nucleotide sequence: TGTGCCAGCAGTTTCCCTCAACAGGGGGCCGGGGAGCTGTTTTTT. As protein: CASSFPQQGAGELFF.